Shown below are 14 T cell receptor beta chains from a single sample sequenced in a study of control samples from healthy donors and cancer patients (dated by TCRdb to the early 2020s). To prepare the library, the immunoSEQ multiplex PCR assay was applied. As stored in TCRdb, this immuneACCESS dataset retains in-frame rearrangements with V and J assigned. A fraction of the clones does not appear; measured against another copy, unresolved V genes explain less than half of the discrepancy, and the remainder lacks a known reason. The sample table lists some 96,000 clones, approximately 93% of them with a count of one. Of the sample, less than 10% falls within the top ten clones. The source material was blood. Receptors originate from a man aged 18 to 30 in good health.

This clone was picked up one time. The chain employs TRBV5-6 and TRBJ2-7; the D is unclear. The CDR3 loop spans 12 amino acids. Trimming took 2 bases from V and 3 from J, leaving 6 bases between them. Germline V lookup: CDR1 SGHDT, CDR2 YYEEEE. The CDR3 is CASSLFNYEQYF. CDR3 in DNA: TGTGCCAGCAGCTTATTCAACTACGAGCAGTACTTC. Based on the CDR3 plus reference TRBV5-6 and TRBJ2-7, the full variable domain is DAGVTQSPTHLIKTRGQQVTLRCSPKSGHDTVSWYQQALGQGPQFIFQYYEEEERQRGNFPDRFSGHQFPNYSSELNVNALLLGDSALYLCASSLFNYEQYFGPGTRLTVT.

This clone was seen a handful of times. The chain uses TRBV27 and TRBJ1-2; a weak D match, TRBD1 (5 bases). This CDR3 has 15 residues. In germline, CDR1 is MNHEY, CDR2 SMNVEV (reference sequence). Between the trimmed V and J ends, which lost 4 bases and 1 base, there was a span of 13 bases. For the CDR3, the DNA is TGTGCCAGCAGTTCAGACAGCCTTCATAACTATGGCTACACCTTC. Encoded protein: CASSSDSLHNYGYTF.

This chain connects TRBV7-9 to TRBJ1-5; a weak D match, TRBD1 (5 bases). V shed 5 bases and J shed 3 bases, with 14 bases lying between them. CDR3 size: 15 residues. Germline CDR1 is SEHNR and CDR2 is FQNEAQ (reference sequence). This chain's CDR3 is CASSRSGTDNQPQHF. CDR3 nucleotide sequence: TGTGCCAGCAGCCGGAGCGGGACGGACAATCAGCCCCAGCATTTT.

The chain recombines TRBV14 with TRBJ2-2, with 7 bases aligning to TRBD1. Germline trimming cut 4 bases from V and 8 bases from J; bases unmatched to any gene: 10. In germline, CDR1 is SGHDN, CDR2 FVKESK. CDR3 length equals 15 residues. CDR3 sequence: CASSLLDRDAGELFF. DNA of the CDR3: TGTGCCAGCAGCCTCCTCGACAGGGACGCTGGGGAGCTGTTTTTT.

V is TRBV14 and J is TRBJ2-3, with D uncertain. V shed 4 bases and J shed 0 bases, with 14 bases lying between them. The CDR3 loop spans 16 amino acids. The germline V gene encodes CDR1 SGHDN and CDR2 FVKESK. This chain's CDR3 is CASSPTLALSTDTQYF. CDR3 in DNA: TGTGCCAGCAGCCCAACCCTCGCGTTAAGCACAGATACGCAGTATTTT.

The chain links TRBV4-1 to TRBJ1-5, with D maybe TRBD1 (5 bases). The germline V gene has CDR1 MGHRA and CDR2 YSYEKL. V lost 0 bases and J lost 0, with 15 bases in between. This CDR3 spans 18 amino acids. The DNA of the CDR3 is TGCGCCAGCAGCCAAGACCGTGGCGGGGACCATAGCAATCAGCCCCAGCATTTT. This sequence encodes CASSQDRGGDHSNQPQHF.

The J gene is TRBJ1-1, the V gene TRBV27; no clear D gene. CDR3 length equals 13 residues. CDR1 MNHEY and CDR2 SMNVEV come from the germline V gene (reference sequence). Trimming took off 5 bases at V and 0 bases at J, with 7 bases between the two ends. The CDR3 reads CASSPRLNTEAFF. The CDR3 nucleotides read TGTGCCAGCAGTCCCAGGTTGAACACTGAAGCTTTCTTT.

The chain couples TRBV7-2 to TRBJ1-3, with D unclear. V lost 0 bases, J lost 10 bases, and 16 bases lay in between. The V gene's germline CDR1 is SGHTA and CDR2 FQGNSA. This CDR3 is 15 amino acids long. This chain's CDR3 is CASSLASPTPSTIYF. The CDR3 coding sequence is TGTGCCAGCAGCTTAGCGAGCCCGACACCGAGTACCATATATTTT.

Only one count was recorded for this clone. The CDR3 loop reads CASSSILAGGDTQYF. DNA of the CDR3: TGTGCCAGCAGCTCGATCTTAGCGGGGGGAGATACGCAGTATTTT. The J gene is TRBJ2-3, the V gene TRBV11-2; 10 bases fit TRBD2. Germline assignment: CDR1 SGHAT and CDR2 FQNNGV. CDR3 length equals 15 residues. The junction had 6 bases not matched to a gene; V was cut back by 4 bases and J by 5 bases.

The chain combines TRBV2 with TRBJ1-2; D uncertain. The V end was cut by 10 bases, the J end by 4 bases, with 13 bases between. The CDR3 runs 12 residues. CDR1 and CDR2 from the germline V gene are SNHLY and FYNNEI. The CDR3 region is CATKDGIYGYTF. CDR3 bases: TGTGCCACCAAAGACGGAATCTATGGCTACACCTTC.

The genes are TRBV9 and TRBJ1-2; D not certain. The CDR3 covers 14 residues. Trimming removed 4 bases at V and 5 bases at J, with 15 bases between. CDR1 is SGDLS and CDR2 is YYNGEE in the germline V gene. The CDR3 is CASSPGGSGYGYTF. For the CDR3, the DNA is TGTGCCAGCAGCCCCGGAGGATCGGGTTATGGCTACACCTTC.

The gene calls are TRBV6-5 and TRBJ2-7, with D unresolved. The CDR3 totals 13 residues. Trimming pared 7 bases from V and 6 bases from J, leaving 16 bases between. Germline assignment: CDR1 MNHEY and CDR2 SVGAGI. The CDR3 region is CASKLRVASEQYF. CDR3 coding DNA: TGTGCCAGCAAACTACGTGTTGCCTCCGAGCAGTACTTC.

This clone was picked up one time. V is TRBV3-1 (or the pseudogene TRBV3-2) and J is TRBJ2-2, with D perhaps TRBD1 or TRBD2 (6 bases each). Trimming removed 6 bases from V and 4 bases from J, with 18 bases in between. Germline loops: CDR1 LGHDT, CDR2 YNNKEL (reference sequence). The CDR3 loop spans 16 amino acids. CDR3 loop: CASRFQPGAGTGELFF. The CDR3 DNA reads as TGTGCCAGCAGATTTCAACCGGGGGCTGGCACCGGGGAGCTGTTTTTT.

The chain joins TRBV7-2 to TRBJ2-3, with 8 bases lining up with TRBD2. V gave up 4 bases and J gave up 3 bases; unmatched junction bases: 6. This CDR3 comprises 15 residues. Germline V gene lookup returns CDR1 SGHTA and CDR2 FQGNSA. The chain's CDR3 is CASSSLAGTTDTQYF. As DNA, the CDR3 is TGTGCCAGCAGCTCCTTAGCGGGAACGACAGATACGCAGTATTTT.